The source of this TCR beta chain is a study of T cell repertoires in cytomegalovirus infection. Study information: The public TCR beta signatures pointed to both CMV infection and matching HLA type.

The CDR3 consists of 15 residues. Looked up from germline, CDR1 is MNHEY and CDR2 is SVGAGI. Trimming stripped 2 bases from V and 1 base from J, with 11 bases between. This clonotype occurred many times. Antigen specificity is unknown. TCRdb independently ran MiXCR on the reads; one entry per CDR3 protein. This sample has 450,000 to 600,000 distinct CDR3 sequences, with approximately 10% found just once. Study-wide results and caveats: Summed frequency of shared TCR beta families picked out CMV carriers who also had the relevant HLA. What dominated the ex vivo response were HLA-C-restricted CMV-specific TCR beta clonotypes.

The source is a human donor in good health (CMV status not recorded). Some clones in this sample may be carry-over from other donors' samples. Sequenced input: PBMCs. This sequence joins TRBV6-5 and TRBJ1-2; TRBD1 is a possible D gene (5 bases). Here the CDR3 DNA reads TGTGCCAGCAGTTACAACCAGGGAAATAACTATGGCTACACCTTC. Its translation is CASSYNQGNNYGYTF.